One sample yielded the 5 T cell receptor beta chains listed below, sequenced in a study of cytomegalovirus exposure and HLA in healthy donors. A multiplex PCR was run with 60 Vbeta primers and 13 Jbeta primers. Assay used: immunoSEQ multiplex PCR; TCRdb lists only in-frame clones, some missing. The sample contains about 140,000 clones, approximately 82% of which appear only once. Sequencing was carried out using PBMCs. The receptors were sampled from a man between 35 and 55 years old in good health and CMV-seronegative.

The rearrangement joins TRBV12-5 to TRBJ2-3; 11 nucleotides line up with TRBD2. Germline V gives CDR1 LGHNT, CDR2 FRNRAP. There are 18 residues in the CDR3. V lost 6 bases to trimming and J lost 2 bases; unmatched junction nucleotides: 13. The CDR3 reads CASGPHLAGGRDTDTQYF. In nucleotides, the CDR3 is TGTGCTAGTGGCCCACATTTAGCGGGAGGGCGGGACACAGATACGCAGTATTTT.

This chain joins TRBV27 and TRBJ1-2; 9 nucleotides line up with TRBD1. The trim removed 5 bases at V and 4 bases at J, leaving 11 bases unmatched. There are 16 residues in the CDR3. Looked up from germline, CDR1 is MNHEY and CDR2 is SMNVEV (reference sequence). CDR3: CASSPGTGMVGYGYTF. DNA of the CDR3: TGTGCCAGCAGTCCGGGGACAGGGATGGTCGGCTATGGCTACACCTTC.

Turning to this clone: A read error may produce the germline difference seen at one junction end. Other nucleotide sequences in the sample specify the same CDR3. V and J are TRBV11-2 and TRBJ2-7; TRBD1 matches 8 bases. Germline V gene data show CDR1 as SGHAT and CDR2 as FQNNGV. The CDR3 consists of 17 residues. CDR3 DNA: TGTGCCAGCAGCCTTTTAGGGGGACAGGCGACCTCCTACGAGCAGTACTTT. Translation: CASSLLGGQATSYEQYF.

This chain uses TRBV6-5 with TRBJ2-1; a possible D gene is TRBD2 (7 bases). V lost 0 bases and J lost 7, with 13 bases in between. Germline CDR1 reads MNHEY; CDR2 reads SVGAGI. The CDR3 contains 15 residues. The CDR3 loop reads CASSYSYRGANEQFF. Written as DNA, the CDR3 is TGTGCCAGCAGTTACTCGTACCGGGGGGCAAATGAGCAGTTCTTC.

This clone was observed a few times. CDR3 protein: CASSLERGGGEKLFF. DNA for the CDR3: TGTGCCAGCAGCTTGGAACGGGGAGGAGGTGAAAAACTGTTTTTT. The J gene is TRBJ1-4, the V gene TRBV5-6; no clear D. CDR1 SGHDT and CDR2 YYEEEE come from the germline V gene. The CDR3 has 15 amino acids. V was trimmed by 0 bases and J by 7 bases, leaving 13 bases between them.